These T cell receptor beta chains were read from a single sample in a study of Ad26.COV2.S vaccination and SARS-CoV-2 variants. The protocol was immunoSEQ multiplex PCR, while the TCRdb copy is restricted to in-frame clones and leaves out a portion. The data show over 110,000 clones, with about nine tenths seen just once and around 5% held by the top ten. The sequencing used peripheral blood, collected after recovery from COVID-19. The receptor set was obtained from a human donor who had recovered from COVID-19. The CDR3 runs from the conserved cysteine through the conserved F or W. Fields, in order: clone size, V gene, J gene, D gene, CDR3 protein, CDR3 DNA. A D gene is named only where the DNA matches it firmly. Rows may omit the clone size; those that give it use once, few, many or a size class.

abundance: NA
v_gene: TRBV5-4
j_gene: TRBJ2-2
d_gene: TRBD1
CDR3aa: CASSSRQGDTGELFF
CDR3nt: TGTGCCAGCAGCTCTAGACAGGGAGACACCGGGGAGCTGTTTTTT

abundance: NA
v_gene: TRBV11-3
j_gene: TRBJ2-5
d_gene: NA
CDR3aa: CASSLEYSGLETQYF
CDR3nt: TGTGCCAGCAGCTTAGAGTACTCAGGGTTAGAGACCCAGTACTTC

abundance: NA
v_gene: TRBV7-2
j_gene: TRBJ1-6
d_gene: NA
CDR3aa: CASSTNAGGTNSPLHF
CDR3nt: TGTGCCAGCAGCACGAATGCGGGGGGGACTAATTCACCCCTCCACTTT

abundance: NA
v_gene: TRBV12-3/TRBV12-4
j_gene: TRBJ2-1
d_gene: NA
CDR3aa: CASSFSAWEQFF
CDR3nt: TGTGCCAGCAGTTTCTCGGCGTGGGAGCAGTTCTTC

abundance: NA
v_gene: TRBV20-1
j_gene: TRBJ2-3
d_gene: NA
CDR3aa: CSAMVGDTQYF
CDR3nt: TGCAGTGCTATGGTAGGAGATACGCAGTATTTT

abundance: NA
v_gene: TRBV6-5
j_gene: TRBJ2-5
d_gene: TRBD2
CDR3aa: CASSYPGGGETQYF
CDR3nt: TGTGCCAGCAGTTACCCAGGCGGGGGAGAGACCCAGTACTTC

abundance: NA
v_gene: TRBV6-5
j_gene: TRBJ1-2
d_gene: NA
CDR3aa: CASSLSGYGYTF
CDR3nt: TGTGCCAGCAGTCTGTCAGGCTATGGCTACACCTTC

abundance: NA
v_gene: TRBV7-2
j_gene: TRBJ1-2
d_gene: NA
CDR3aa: CASSLEAGVNYGYTF
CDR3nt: TGTGCCAGCAGCTTAGAGGCAGGAGTAAACTATGGCTACACCTTC

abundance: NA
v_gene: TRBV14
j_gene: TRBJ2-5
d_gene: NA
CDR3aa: CASSQKGGETQYF
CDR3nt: TGTGCCAGCAGCCAAAAGGGCGGCGAGACCCAGTACTTC

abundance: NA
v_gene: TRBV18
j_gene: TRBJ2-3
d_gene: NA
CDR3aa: CASSPTAATDTQYF
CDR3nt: TGTGCCAGCTCACCGACAGCCGCCACAGATACGCAGTATTTT

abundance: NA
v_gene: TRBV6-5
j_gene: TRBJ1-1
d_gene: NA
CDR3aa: CASRGQQNTEAFF
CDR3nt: TGTGCCAGCCGGGGGCAGCAGAACACTGAAGCTTTCTTT

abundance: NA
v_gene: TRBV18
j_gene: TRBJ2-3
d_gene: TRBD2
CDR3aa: CASSRGGMTDTQYF
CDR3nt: TGTGCCAGCTCGCGCGGGGGGATGACAGATACGCAGTATTTT

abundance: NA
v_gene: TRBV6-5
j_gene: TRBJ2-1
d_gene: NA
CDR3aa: CASSYSIQGGYNEQFF
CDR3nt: TGTGCCAGCAGTTACTCGATACAGGGAGGCTACAATGAGCAGTTCTTC

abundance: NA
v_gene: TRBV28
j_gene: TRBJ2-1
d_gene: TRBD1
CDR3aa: CASSPPQGADHNEQFF
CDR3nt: TGTGCCAGCAGTCCGCCACAGGGGGCAGATCACAATGAGCAGTTCTTC

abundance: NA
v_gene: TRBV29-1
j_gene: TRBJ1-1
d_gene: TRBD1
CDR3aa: CSGRQGFKDTEAFF
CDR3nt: TGCAGCGGCCGACAGGGGTTTAAGGACACTGAAGCTTTCTTT

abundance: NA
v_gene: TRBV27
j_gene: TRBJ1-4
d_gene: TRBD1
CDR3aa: CASRPGQGITNEKLFF
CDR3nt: TGTGCCAGCAGACCGGGACAGGGGATAACTAATGAAAAACTGTTTTTT

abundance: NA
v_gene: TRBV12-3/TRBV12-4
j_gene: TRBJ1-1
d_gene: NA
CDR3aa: CASSSRGNTEAFF
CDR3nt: TGTGCCAGCAGTTCAAGGGGAAACACTGAAGCTTTCTTT

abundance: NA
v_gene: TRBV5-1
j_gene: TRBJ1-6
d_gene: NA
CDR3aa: CASSLEGAGPLHF
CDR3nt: TGCGCCAGCAGCTTGGAAGGGGCTGGACCCCTCCACTTT

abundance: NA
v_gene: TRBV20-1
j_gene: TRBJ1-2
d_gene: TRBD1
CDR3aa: CSASVPDRVRLVYGYTF
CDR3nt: TGCAGTGCTAGTGTGCCGGACAGGGTTCGACTAGTCTATGGCTACACCTTC

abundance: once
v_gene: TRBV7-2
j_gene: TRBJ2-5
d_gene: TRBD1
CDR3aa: CASSLAPRQGTLQETQYF
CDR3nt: TGTGCCAGCAGCTTAGCCCCGAGACAGGGCACTTTGCAAGAGACCCAGTACTTC

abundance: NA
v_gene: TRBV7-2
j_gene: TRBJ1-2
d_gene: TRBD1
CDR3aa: CASSLALGQNYGYTF
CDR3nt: TGTGCCAGCAGCTTAGCCTTGGGACAGAACTATGGCTACACCTTC

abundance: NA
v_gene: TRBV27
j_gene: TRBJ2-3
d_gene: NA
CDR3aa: CASSGLGTDTQYF
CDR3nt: TGTGCCAGCTCAGGGTTGGGCACAGATACGCAGTATTTT

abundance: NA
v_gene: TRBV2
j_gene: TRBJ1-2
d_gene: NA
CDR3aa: CASRRAANYGYTF
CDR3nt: TGTGCCAGCAGGAGGGCAGCTAACTATGGCTACACCTTC

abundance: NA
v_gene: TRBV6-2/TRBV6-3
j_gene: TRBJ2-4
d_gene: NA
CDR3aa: CASSYKYFLAKNIQYF
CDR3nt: TGTGCCAGCAGTTATAAATACTTTTTAGCCAAAAACATTCAGTACTTC

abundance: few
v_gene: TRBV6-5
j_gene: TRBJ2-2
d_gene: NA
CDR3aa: CASSYRGNTGELFF
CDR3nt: TGTGCCAGCAGTTATAGAGGGAACACCGGGGAGCTGTTTTTT

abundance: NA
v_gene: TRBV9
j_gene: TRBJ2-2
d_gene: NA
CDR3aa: CASSVAGVVKAGELFF
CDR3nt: TGTGCCAGCAGCGTAGCGGGGGTAGTAAAAGCAGGGGAGCTGTTTTTT

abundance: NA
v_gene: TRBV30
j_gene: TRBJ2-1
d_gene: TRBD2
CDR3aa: CAWSVRAGGVDEQFF
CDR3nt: TGTGCCTGGAGTGTACGAGCGGGGGGAGTAGATGAGCAGTTCTTC

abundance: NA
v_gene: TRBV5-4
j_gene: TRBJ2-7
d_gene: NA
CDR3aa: CASSSLTGIQQYF
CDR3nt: TGTGCCAGCAGCTCGTTGACCGGAATACAGCAGTACTTC

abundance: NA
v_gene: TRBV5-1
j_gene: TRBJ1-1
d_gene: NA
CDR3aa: CASSLDVNTEAFF
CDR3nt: TGCGCCAGCAGCTTGGACGTGAACACTGAAGCTTTCTTT

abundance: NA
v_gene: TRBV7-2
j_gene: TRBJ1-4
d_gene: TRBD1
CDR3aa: CASSQGQGNEKLFF
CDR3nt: TGTGCCAGCAGTCAGGGACAGGGTAATGAAAAACTGTTTTTT

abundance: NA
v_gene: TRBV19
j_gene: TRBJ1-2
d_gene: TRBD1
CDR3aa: CASSNPEAGGYGYTF
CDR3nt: TGTGCCAGTAGCAACCCGGAGGCAGGGGGATATGGCTACACCTTC

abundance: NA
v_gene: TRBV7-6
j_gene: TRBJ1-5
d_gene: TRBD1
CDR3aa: CASSLGDRGSQPQHF
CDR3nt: TGTGCCAGCAGCTTAGGGGACAGGGGGTCACAGCCCCAGCATTTT

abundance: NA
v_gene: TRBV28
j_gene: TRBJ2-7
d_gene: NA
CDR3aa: CASTGQGSSYEQYF
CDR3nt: TGTGCCAGCACTGGGCAGGGAAGCTCCTACGAGCAGTACTTC

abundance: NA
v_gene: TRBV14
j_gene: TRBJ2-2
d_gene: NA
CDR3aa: CASSPQRGQNTGELFF
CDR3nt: TGTGCCAGCAGCCCACAACGGGGCCAGAACACCGGGGAGCTGTTTTTT

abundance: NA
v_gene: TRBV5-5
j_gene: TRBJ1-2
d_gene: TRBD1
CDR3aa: CASSLQGAGDYGYTF
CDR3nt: TGTGCCAGCAGTTTACAGGGGGCAGGAGACTATGGCTACACCTTC

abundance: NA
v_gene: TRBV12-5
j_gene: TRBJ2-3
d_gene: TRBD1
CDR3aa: CASGLATATGTGKETTDTQYF
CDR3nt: TGTGCTAGTGGTTTGGCAACCGCAACCGGGACAGGGAAGGAGACGACAGATACGCAGTATTTT

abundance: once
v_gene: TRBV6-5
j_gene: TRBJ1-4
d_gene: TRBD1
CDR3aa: CASRHRTGIIEKLFF
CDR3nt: TGTGCCAGCAGGCACAGGACAGGGATAATAGAAAAACTGTTTTTT

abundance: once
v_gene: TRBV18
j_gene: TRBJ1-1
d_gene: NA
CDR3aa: CASSPLGGNTEAFF
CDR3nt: TGTGCCAGCTCACCACTAGGAGGGAACACTGAAGCTTTCTTT

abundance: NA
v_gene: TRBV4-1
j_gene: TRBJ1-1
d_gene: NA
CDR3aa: CASSQDTEAFF
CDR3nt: TGCGCCAGCAGCCAGGATACTGAAGCTTTCTTT